A selection of T cell receptor beta chains follows, all from one sample in a study of blood T cell repertoires in COVID-19. Profiled with immunoSEQ multiplex PCR; TCRdb holds only in-frame clones, not every one. The sample includes 200,000 or so clones, roughly 85% of them seen just once. The sequenced sample consisted of peripheral blood. The receptors were sampled from a woman aged 25 to 45 with acute or convalescent COVID-19. Both conserved end residues are part of each CDR3. D genes are given only for firm matches. Clone size is given for some rows only: seen once, a few or many times, or a class if the clone is expanded.

V: TRBV29-1; size: .; length: 15; J: TRBJ2-6; D: .; CDR3: CSVGEVRAGANVLTF; DNA: TGCAGCGTTGGGGAAGTGAGGGCTGGGGCCAACGTCCTGACTTTC
V: TRBV14; size: .; length: 14; J: TRBJ2-2; D: .; CDR3: CASSQATGAGELFF; DNA: TGTGCCAGCAGCCAAGCGACTGGTGCCGGGGAGCTGTTTTTT
V: TRBV9; size: .; length: 15; J: TRBJ2-5; D: TRBD1; CDR3: CASSVSEGAWETQYF; DNA: TGTGCCAGCAGCGTAAGCGAGGGGGCGTGGGAGACCCAGTACTTC
V: TRBV6-5; size: .; length: 14; J: TRBJ1-1; D: TRBD1; CDR3: CASRKGDRATEAFF; DNA: TGTGCCAGCAGAAAAGGAGACAGGGCCACTGAAGCTTTCTTT
V: TRBV19; size: .; length: 17; J: TRBJ1-2; D: .; CDR3: CASSQRGTGTSNYGYTF; DNA: TGTGCCAGTAGCCAAAGGGGCACAGGAACATCTAACTATGGCTACACCTTC
V: TRBV30; size: .; length: 12; J: TRBJ1-1; D: .; CDR3: CAWKQGRAEAFF; DNA: TGTGCCTGGAAGCAGGGGAGGGCTGAAGCTTTCTTT
V: TRBV4-2; size: many; length: 15; J: TRBJ1-1; D: TRBD1; CDR3: CASSQVRTGGTEAFF; DNA: TGTGCCAGCAGCCAAGTAAGAACAGGGGGCACTGAAGCTTTCTTT
V: TRBV5-4; size: .; length: 12; J: TRBJ1-5; D: .; CDR3: CASSRDRTDQHF; DNA: TGTGCCAGCAGCAGAGATCGGACAGACCAGCATTTT
V: TRBV5-1; size: .; length: 14; J: TRBJ2-1; D: TRBD2; CDR3: CASSGLAGSNEQFF; DNA: TGCGCCAGCAGCGGGCTAGCGGGCTCGAATGAGCAGTTCTTC
V: TRBV6-5; size: .; length: 13; J: TRBJ2-7; D: TRBD2; CDR3: CASSLAGGYEQYF; DNA: TGTGCCAGCAGTTTAGCGGGGGGCTACGAGCAGTACTTC
V: TRBV7-3; size: .; length: 14; J: TRBJ1-1; D: TRBD1; CDR3: CASSQPGQEAEAFF; DNA: TGTGCCAGCAGCCAACCGGGACAGGAAGCTGAAGCTTTCTTT
V: TRBV11-2; size: .; length: 11; J: TRBJ1-1; D: .; CDR3: CASSLRTEAFF; DNA: TGTGCCAGCAGTCTCCGCACTGAAGCTTTCTTT
V: TRBV28; size: .; length: 14; J: TRBJ1-1; D: TRBD1; CDR3: CASSRRGRRTEAFF; DNA: TGTGCCAGCTCGAGGAGGGGGCGAAGGACTGAAGCTTTCTTT
V: TRBV12-3/TRBV12-4; size: .; length: 12; J: TRBJ2-1; D: .; CDR3: CASSRDWNEQFF; DNA: TGTGCCAGCAGTCGGGACTGGAATGAGCAGTTCTTC
V: TRBV7-2; size: .; length: 16; J: TRBJ1-4; D: .; CDR3: CASSLWGFGRGEKLFF; DNA: TGTGCCAGCAGCTTATGGGGGTTCGGGAGAGGTGAAAAACTGTTTTTT
V: TRBV30; size: .; length: 14; J: TRBJ1-3; D: .; CDR3: CAWSFAAPGNTIYF; DNA: TGTGCCTGGAGTTTCGCGGCTCCTGGAAACACCATATATTTT
V: TRBV28; size: .; length: 12; J: TRBJ1-4; D: .; CDR3: CASRPGNEKLFF; DNA: TGTGCCAGCAGGCCGGGGAATGAAAAACTGTTTTTT
V: TRBV28; size: .; length: 14; J: TRBJ1-6; D: .; CDR3: CASKVGGPGTPLHF; DNA: TGTGCCAGCAAAGTAGGCGGGCCGGGTACACCCCTCCACTTT
V: TRBV5-4; size: few; length: 15; J: TRBJ2-1; D: .; CDR3: CASSRGGQGQSRQFF; DNA: TGTGCCAGCAGCCGAGGAGGCCAGGGGCAGTCGCGGCAGTTCTTC
V: TRBV5-6; size: .; length: 15; J: TRBJ2-7; D: TRBD1; CDR3: CASSLPGGNSYEQYF; DNA: TGTGCCAGCAGCTTACCAGGGGGAAACTCCTACGAGCAGTACTTC
V: TRBV25-1; size: .; length: 13; J: TRBJ1-2; D: .; CDR3: CASSESPQGGYTF; DNA: TGTGCCAGCAGTGAATCGCCTCAGGGTGGCTACACCTTC
V: TRBV7-8; size: .; length: 16; J: TRBJ2-7; D: TRBD2; CDR3: CASSPVTSGSLHEQYF; DNA: TGTGCCAGCAGCCCCGTAACTAGCGGGAGTCTCCACGAGCAGTACTTC
V: TRBV20-1; size: .; length: 14; J: TRBJ1-6; D: TRBD1; CDR3: CSASGQVALSPLHF; DNA: TGCAGTGCTAGTGGACAGGTGGCCCTTTCACCCCTCCACTTT
V: TRBV5-4; size: medium-sized; length: 13; J: TRBJ2-1; D: TRBD1; CDR3: CASSRTGMGEQFF; DNA: TGTGCCAGCAGCCGGACAGGGATGGGTGAGCAGTTCTTC
V: TRBV30; size: .; length: 17; J: TRBJ1-1; D: .; CDR3: CAWSVGMDPRGNTEAFF; DNA: TGTGCCTGGAGTGTAGGTATGGACCCAAGGGGGAACACTGAAGCTTTCTTT
V: TRBV30; size: .; length: 14; J: TRBJ2-2; D: .; CDR3: CAWSVLKNTGELFF; DNA: TGTGCCTGGAGTGTATTAAAGAACACCGGGGAGCTGTTTTTT
V: TRBV5-6; size: .; length: 15; J: TRBJ1-2; D: .; CDR3: CASSLAGVANYGYTF; DNA: TGTGCCAGCAGCTTGGCCGGGGTAGCAAACTATGGCTACACCTTC
V: TRBV5-4; size: once; length: 16; J: TRBJ2-7; D: TRBD2; CDR3: CASSSTSGGAGGEQYF; DNA: TGTGCCAGCAGCTCTACAAGCGGGGGGGCTGGAGGTGAGCAGTACTTC
V: TRBV27; size: .; length: 15; J: TRBJ2-7; D: .; CDR3: CASRPAGTSIYEQYF; DNA: TGTGCCAGCAGGCCCGCGGGGACCTCCATCTACGAGCAGTACTTC
V: TRBV30; size: .; length: 18; J: TRBJ1-1; D: .; CDR3: CAWIKTGQFAHRNTEAFF; DNA: TGTGCCTGGATCAAGACCGGACAGTTCGCCCATCGGAACACTGAAGCTTTCTTT
V: TRBV6-2/TRBV6-3; size: .; length: 13; J: TRBJ2-2; D: .; CDR3: CASSYRRTGELFF; DNA: TGTGCCAGCAGTTACCGGAGGACCGGGGAGCTGTTTTTT
V: TRBV18; size: .; length: 13; J: TRBJ1-2; D: TRBD1; CDR3: CASSPRQGYGYTF; DNA: TGTGCCAGCTCACCACGACAGGGGTACGGCTACACCTTC
V: TRBV11-2; size: .; length: 16; J: TRBJ1-3; D: .; CDR3: CASSRGERVAGNTIYF; DNA: TGTGCCAGCAGCCGTGGGGAGAGGGTTGCTGGAAACACCATATATTTT
V: TRBV27; size: .; length: 16; J: TRBJ1-6; D: .; CDR3: CASSPSGSSYNSPLHF; DNA: TGTGCCAGCAGTCCCTCGGGGAGCTCCTATAATTCACCCCTCCACTTT
V: TRBV19; size: few; length: 14; J: TRBJ1-2; D: TRBD1; CDR3: CASSAPGQNYGYTF; DNA: TGTGCCAGTAGCGCACCGGGACAGAACTATGGCTACACCTTC
V: TRBV27; size: .; length: 11; J: TRBJ2-1; D: TRBD2; CDR3: CASSLRGVQFF; DNA: TGTGCCAGCAGTTTACGGGGGGTACAGTTCTTC
V: TRBV5-1; size: .; length: 15; J: TRBJ1-2; D: TRBD1; CDR3: CASTADRVVGGGYTF; DNA: TGCGCCAGCACAGCGGACAGGGTGGTTGGTGGTGGCTACACCTTC
V: TRBV5-4; size: .; length: 12; J: TRBJ2-7; D: .; CDR3: CASSVDSQNPHF; DNA: TGTGCCAGCAGCGTGGACAGTCAAAACCCACACTTC
V: TRBV19; size: .; length: 15; J: TRBJ1-3; D: .; CDR3: CASSISEASGNTIYF; DNA: TGTGCCAGTAGTATATCGGAGGCGTCTGGAAACACCATATATTTT
V: TRBV7-2; size: .; length: 16; J: TRBJ1-4; D: TRBD1; CDR3: CASSLVATGYGEKLFF; DNA: TGTGCCAGCAGCTTAGTAGCGACAGGGTATGGTGAAAAACTGTTTTTT
V: TRBV5-1; size: few; length: 14; J: TRBJ1-2; D: TRBD1; CDR3: CASSLTTGAYGYTF; DNA: TGCGCCAGCAGCTTAACCACAGGGGCGTATGGCTACACCTTC
V: TRBV4-3; size: .; length: 17; J: TRBJ2-1; D: .; CDR3: CASSQDVRGSSYNEQFF; DNA: TGCGCCAGCAGCCAAGATGTAAGGGGGAGCTCCTACAATGAGCAGTTCTTC
V: TRBV5-1; size: few; length: 14; J: TRBJ1-3; D: .; CDR3: CASSAGSDKNTIYF; DNA: TGCGCCAGCAGCGCGGGGTCCGATAAAAACACCATATATTTT
V: TRBV5-8; size: once; length: 12; J: TRBJ2-5; D: .; CDR3: CASSPGQETQYF; DNA: TGTGCCAGCAGCCCCGGCCAAGAGACCCAGTACTTC
V: TRBV20-1; size: few; length: 12; J: TRBJ1-2; D: .; CDR3: CSASPVNYGYTF; DNA: TGCAGTGCTAGTCCCGTTAACTATGGCTACACCTTC
V: TRBV5-6; size: .; length: 14; J: TRBJ2-7; D: .; CDR3: CASSLPSGTYEQYF; DNA: TGTGCCAGCAGCTTGCCTTCCGGGACCTACGAGCAGTACTTC
V: TRBV11-2; size: .; length: 11; J: TRBJ2-7; D: TRBD2; CDR3: CASRGGYEQYF; DNA: TGTGCCAGCCGGGGGGGGTACGAGCAGTACTTC
V: TRBV6-4; size: .; length: 13; J: TRBJ2-2; D: .; CDR3: CASSKEGAGELFF; DNA: TGTGCCAGCAGTAAAGAGGGAGCCGGGGAGCTGTTTTTT
V: TRBV23-1; size: .; length: 15; J: TRBJ1-2; D: .; CDR3: CASSPSGQGRYGYTF; DNA: TGCGCCAGCAGTCCCTCGGGGCAGGGGCGCTATGGCTACACCTTC
V: TRBV27; size: .; length: 16; J: TRBJ2-5; D: .; CDR3: CAIISWDGGKWETQYF; DNA: TGTGCCATCATCTCCTGGGACGGGGGTAAGTGGGAGACCCAGTACTTC
V: TRBV5-1; size: once; length: 14; J: TRBJ1-1; D: .; CDR3: CASSSGLMNTEAFF; DNA: TGCGCCAGCAGCTCGGGACTGATGAACACTGAAGCTTTCTTT
V: TRBV19; size: few; length: 16; J: TRBJ2-4; D: TRBD1; CDR3: CASSIQGAMTKNIQYF; DNA: TGTGCCAGTAGTATTCAGGGGGCTATGACCAAAAACATTCAGTACTTC